The 9 T cell receptor beta chains in this list originate from one sample, sequenced in a study of T cells in Graves' hyperthyroidism and ophthalmopathy. Amplified TCR beta CDR3 regions derived from RNA transcripts. The HTBI primer set was used in a first-round RT-PCR of the TCR CDR3. One entry per CDR3 protein, called by TCRdb with MiXCR from the multiplex PCR reads. The sample records about 210,000 distinct CDR3 sequences, more than 15% being singletons. Sequenced input: blood. Source of these receptors: a man over 45 with Graves' hyperthyroidism.

This clonotype showed up many times. This chain connects TRBV30 to TRBJ1-1, with D possibly TRBD1 on 6 matching bases. CDR3 size: 12 residues. V lost 5 bases and J lost 8, with 15 bases in between. Germline CDR1 is GTSNPN and CDR2 is SVGIG (reference sequence). The CDR3 region is CAWDRDNLEAFF. The CDR3, as DNA: TGTGCCTGGGATCGGGACAACCTCGAAGCTTTCTTT. Complete variable domain (other parts from reference TRBV30 and TRBJ1-1): SQTIHQWPATLVQPVGSPLSLECTVEGTSNPNLYWYRQAAGRGLQLLFYSVGIGQISSEVPQNLSASRPQDRQFILSSKKLLLSDSGFYLCAWDRDNLEAFFGQGTRLTVV.

This clonotype turned up a few times. This chain uses TRBV14 with TRBJ2-3; TRBD1 matches 7 bases. The CDR3 has 17 residues. The V segment lost 4 bases and the J segment 0 bases; nucleotides outside the gene matches: 10. Per germline, CDR1 SGHDN and CDR2 FVKESK. The DNA for the CDR3 is TGTGCCAGCAGCCTACGGACAGGTTGGGGCAGCACAGATACGCAGTATTTT. It codes for CASSLRTGWGSTDTQYF. Full variable domain (rest looked up from reference TRBV14 and TRBJ2-3): EAGVTQFPSHSVIEKGQTVTLRCDPISGHDNLYWYRRVMGKEIKFLLHFVKESKQDESGMPNNRFLAERTGGTYSTLKVQPAELEDSGVYFCASSLRTGWGSTDTQYFGPGTRLTVL.

The rearrangement uses TRBV18 and TRBJ2-5, with D possibly TRBD2 on 6 matching bases. CDR1 is KGHSH, CDR2 LQKENI, per germline. Trimming removed 1 base from V and 5 bases from J, with 11 bases in between. The CDR3 runs to 14 residues. This chain's CDR3 is CASSPRAGRETQYF. DNA of the CDR3: TGTGCCAGCTCACCACGGGCAGGGAGGGAGACCCAGTACTTC.

This clonotype appeared many times. The chain has TRBV5-1 and TRBJ2-1; D is undetermined. Germline V gene data show CDR1 as SGHRS and CDR2 as YFSETQ. With 6 bases removed from V and 0 bases from J, the gap between germline ends came to 10 bases. There are 14 residues in the CDR3. CDR3 nucleotides: TGCGCCAGCAACCCGCAGCACTCCTACAATGAGCAGTTCTTC. Translated, it gives CASNPQHSYNEQFF.

The rearrangement uses TRBV20-1 and TRBJ2-3, with D unresolved. Between the trimmed V and J ends, which lost 0 bases and 5 bases, there was a span of 6 bases. The CDR3 runs 12 residues. CDR1 DFQATT and CDR2 SNEGSKA come from the germline V gene (reference sequence). CDR3 in DNA: TGCAGTGCTAGAGATGATCAAGATACGCAGTATTTT. This codes for CSARDDQDTQYF.

In its sample, this clonotype was seen many times. V gene TRBV20-1 combines with J gene TRBJ2-7; D is unclear. V was pared by 6 bases and J by 6 bases, with 18 bases between. CDR3 length: 13 residues. Germline values: CDR1 DFQATT, CDR2 SNEGSKA (reference sequence). In DNA form, the CDR3 reads TGCAGTGCCTTATTGACCCAAGAGCGCGAGCAGTACTTC. Protein sequence: CSALLTQEREQYF.

The table lists this clonotype with many counts. The J gene is TRBJ2-1, the V gene TRBV3-1, with 8 bases lining up with TRBD1. Looked up from germline, CDR1 is LGHDT and CDR2 is YNNKEL (reference sequence). The ends lost 10 bases at V and 5 bases at J; junction bases unmatched: 7. The CDR3 spans 13 residues. CDR3 residues: CATERTGNNEQFF. The CDR3 DNA reads as TGTGCCACCGAAAGGACAGGGAACAATGAGCAGTTCTTC.

This clonotype was counted between two and nine times. V usage is TRBV6-2 or TRBV6-3 and J usage is TRBJ2-5; 8 nucleotides line up with TRBD1. The CDR3 extends over 13 amino acids. Germline values: CDR1 MNHEY, CDR2 SVGEGT. J lost 7 bases, V lost 5 bases, and 6 bases had no gene match. The CDR3 DNA reads TGTGCCAGCAGTCCCGGACAGGGTAGGACCCAGTACTTC. It is translated as CASSPGQGRTQYF.

The rearrangement links TRBV6-1 to TRBJ2-7; TRBD1 aligns across 8 bases. CDR3 length: 15 amino acids. Germline trimming cut 6 bases from V and 0 bases from J; bases unmatched to any gene: 7. Germline-derived CDR1 and CDR2 are MNHNS and SASEGT. The CDR3 is CASRGGQVSSYEQYF. In DNA, the CDR3 is TGTGCCAGCAGAGGGGGACAGGTGTCCTCCTACGAGCAGTACTTC.